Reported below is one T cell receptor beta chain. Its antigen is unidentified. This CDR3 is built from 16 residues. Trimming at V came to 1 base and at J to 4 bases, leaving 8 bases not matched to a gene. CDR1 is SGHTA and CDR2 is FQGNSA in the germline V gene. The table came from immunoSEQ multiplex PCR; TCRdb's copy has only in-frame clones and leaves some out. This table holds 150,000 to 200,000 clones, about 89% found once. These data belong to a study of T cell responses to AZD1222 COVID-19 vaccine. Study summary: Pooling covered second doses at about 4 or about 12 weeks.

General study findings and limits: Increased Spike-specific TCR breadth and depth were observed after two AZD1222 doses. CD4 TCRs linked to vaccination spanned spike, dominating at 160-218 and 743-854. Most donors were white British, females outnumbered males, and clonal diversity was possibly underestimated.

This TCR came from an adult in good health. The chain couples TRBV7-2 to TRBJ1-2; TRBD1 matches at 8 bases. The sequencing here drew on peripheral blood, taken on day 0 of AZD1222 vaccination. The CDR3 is CASSLDPTGAGYGYTF. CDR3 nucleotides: TGTGCCAGCAGCTTAGACCCGACAGGGGCCGGCTATGGCTACACCTTC.